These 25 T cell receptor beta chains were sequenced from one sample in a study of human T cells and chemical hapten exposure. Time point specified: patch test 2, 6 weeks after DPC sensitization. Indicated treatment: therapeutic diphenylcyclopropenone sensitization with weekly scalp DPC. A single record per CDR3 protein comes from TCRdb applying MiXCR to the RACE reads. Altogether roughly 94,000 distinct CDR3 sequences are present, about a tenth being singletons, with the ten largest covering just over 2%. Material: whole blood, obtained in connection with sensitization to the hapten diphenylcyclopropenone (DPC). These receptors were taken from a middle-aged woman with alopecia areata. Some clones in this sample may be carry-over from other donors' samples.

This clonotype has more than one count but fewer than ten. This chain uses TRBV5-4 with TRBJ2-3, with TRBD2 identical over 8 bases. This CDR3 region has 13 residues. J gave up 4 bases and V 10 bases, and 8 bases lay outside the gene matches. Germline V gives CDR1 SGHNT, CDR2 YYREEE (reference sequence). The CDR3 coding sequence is TGTGCCTTAAAACGGGGGGGCGCAGATACGCAGTATTTT. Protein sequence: CALKRGGADTQYF.

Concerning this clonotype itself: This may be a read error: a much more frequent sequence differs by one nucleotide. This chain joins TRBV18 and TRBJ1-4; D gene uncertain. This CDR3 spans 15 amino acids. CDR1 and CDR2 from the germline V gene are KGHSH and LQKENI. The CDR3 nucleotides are TGTACCAGCTCACCGGCGAGTGGTCGGTCTGAAAAACTGTTTTTT. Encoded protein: CTSSPASGRSEKLFF.

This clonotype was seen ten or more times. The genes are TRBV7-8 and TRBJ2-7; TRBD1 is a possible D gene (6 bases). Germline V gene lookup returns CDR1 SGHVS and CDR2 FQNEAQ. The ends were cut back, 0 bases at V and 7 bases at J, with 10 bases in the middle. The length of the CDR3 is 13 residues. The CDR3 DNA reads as TGTGCCAGCAGCTTAGCGGGGGCGCGGGAGCAGTACTTC. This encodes CASSLAGAREQYF.

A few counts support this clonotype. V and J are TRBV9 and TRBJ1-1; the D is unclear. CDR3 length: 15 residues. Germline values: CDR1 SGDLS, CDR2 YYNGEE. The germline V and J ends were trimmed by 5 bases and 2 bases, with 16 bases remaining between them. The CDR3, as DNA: TGTGCCAGCAGACCATCTTTGAGGGTTAACACTGAAGCTTTCTTT. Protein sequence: CASRPSLRVNTEAFF.

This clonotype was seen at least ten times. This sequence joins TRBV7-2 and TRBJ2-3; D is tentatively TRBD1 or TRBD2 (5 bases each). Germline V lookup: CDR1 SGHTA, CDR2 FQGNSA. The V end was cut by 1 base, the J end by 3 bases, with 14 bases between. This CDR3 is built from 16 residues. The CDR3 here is CASSLGLRGGTDTQYF. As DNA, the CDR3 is TGTGCCAGCAGCTTAGGGTTGAGGGGCGGGACAGATACGCAGTATTTT.

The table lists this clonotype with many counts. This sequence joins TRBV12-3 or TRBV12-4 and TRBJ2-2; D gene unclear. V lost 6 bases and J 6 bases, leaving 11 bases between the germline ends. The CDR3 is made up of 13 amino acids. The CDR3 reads CASSQTQAGELFF. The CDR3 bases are TGTGCCAGCAGCCAGACACAAGCCGGGGAGCTGTTTTTT.

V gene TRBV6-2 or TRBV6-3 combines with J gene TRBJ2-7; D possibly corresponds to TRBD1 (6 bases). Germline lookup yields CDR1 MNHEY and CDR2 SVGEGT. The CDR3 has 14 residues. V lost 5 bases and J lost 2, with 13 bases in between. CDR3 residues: CASSKTSGAYEQYF. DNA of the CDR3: TGTGCCAGCAGTAAGACTTCAGGGGCCTACGAGCAGTACTTC.

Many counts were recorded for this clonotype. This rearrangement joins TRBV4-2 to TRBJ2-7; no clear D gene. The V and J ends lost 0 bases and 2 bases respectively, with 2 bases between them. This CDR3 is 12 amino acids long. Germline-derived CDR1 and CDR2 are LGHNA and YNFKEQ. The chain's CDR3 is CASSQDAYEQYF. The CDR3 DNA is TGTGCCAGCAGCCAAGATGCCTACGAGCAGTACTTC.

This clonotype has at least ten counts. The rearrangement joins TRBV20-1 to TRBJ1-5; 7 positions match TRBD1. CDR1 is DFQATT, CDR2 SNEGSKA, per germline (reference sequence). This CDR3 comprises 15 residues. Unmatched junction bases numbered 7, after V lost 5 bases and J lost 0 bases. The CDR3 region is CSAFRTGHSNQPQHF. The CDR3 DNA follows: TGCAGTGCTTTCAGGACAGGTCATAGCAATCAGCCCCAGCATTTT.

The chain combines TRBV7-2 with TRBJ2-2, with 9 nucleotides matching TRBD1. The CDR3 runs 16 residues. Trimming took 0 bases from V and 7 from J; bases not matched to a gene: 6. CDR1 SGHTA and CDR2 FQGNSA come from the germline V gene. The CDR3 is CASSLAGTGYGGELFF. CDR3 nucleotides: TGTGCCAGCAGCTTAGCCGGGACAGGGTACGGCGGGGAGCTGTTTTTT.

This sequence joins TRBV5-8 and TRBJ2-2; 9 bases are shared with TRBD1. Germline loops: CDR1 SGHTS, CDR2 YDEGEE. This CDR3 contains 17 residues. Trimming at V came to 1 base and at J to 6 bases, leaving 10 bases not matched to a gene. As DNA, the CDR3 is TGTGCCAGCAGCTTGCTGTCAGGGACAGGGCGGGCCGGGGAGCTGTTTTTT. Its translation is CASSLLSGTGRAGELFF.

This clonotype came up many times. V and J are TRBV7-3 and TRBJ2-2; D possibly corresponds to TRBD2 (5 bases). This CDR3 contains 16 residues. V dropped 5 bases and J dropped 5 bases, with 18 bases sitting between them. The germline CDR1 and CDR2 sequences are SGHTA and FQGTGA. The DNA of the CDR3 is TGTGCCAGCAGCAGGAACGGGGTGGGAAGGACCGGGGAGCTGTTTTTT. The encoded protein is CASSRNGVGRTGELFF.

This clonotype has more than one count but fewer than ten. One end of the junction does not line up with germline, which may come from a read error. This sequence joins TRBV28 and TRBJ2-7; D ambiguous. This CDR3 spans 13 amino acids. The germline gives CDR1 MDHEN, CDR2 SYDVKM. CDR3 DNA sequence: TGTGTCAGCACCACGGCGGTAACCTACGAGCAGTACTTC. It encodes CVSTTAVTYEQYF. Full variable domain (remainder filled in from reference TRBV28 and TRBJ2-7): DVKVTQSSRYLVKRTGEKVFLECVQDMDHENMFWYRQDPGLGLRLIYFSYDVKMKEKGDIPEGYSVSREKKERFSLILESASTNQTSMYLCVSTTAVTYEQYFGPGTRLTVT.

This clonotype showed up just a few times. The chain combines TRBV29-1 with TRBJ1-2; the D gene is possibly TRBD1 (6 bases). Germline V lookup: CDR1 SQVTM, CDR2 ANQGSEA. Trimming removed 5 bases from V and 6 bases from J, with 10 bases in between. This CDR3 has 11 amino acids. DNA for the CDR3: TGCAGCGTTTGGGGGGGCCATGGCTACACCTTC. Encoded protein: CSVWGGHGYTF.

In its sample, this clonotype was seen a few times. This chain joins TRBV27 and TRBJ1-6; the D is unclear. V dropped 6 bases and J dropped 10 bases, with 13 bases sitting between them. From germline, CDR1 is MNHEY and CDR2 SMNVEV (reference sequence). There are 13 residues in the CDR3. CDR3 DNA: TGTGCCAGCAGAGGTACAGCTAACTCACCCCTCCACTTT. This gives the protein CASRGTANSPLHF.

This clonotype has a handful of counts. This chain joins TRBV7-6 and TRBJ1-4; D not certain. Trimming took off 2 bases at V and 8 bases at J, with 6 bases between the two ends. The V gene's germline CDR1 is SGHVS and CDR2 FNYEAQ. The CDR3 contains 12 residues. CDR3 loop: CASSLFHEKLFF. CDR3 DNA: TGTGCCAGCAGCTTATTTCACGAAAAACTGTTTTTT.

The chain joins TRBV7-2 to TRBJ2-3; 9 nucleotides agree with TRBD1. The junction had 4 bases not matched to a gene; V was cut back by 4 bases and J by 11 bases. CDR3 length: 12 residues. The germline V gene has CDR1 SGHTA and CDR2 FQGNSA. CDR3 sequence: CASSWPGQGQYF. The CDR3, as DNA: TGTGCCAGCAGCTGGCCGGGACAGGGGCAGTATTTT.

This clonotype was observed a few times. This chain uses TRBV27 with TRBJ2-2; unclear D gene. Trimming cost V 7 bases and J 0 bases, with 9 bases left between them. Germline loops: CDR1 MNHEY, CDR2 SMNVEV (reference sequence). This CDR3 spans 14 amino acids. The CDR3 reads CASKRSTNTGELFF. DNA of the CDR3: TGTGCCAGCAAAAGGTCCACGAACACCGGGGAGCTGTTTTTT.

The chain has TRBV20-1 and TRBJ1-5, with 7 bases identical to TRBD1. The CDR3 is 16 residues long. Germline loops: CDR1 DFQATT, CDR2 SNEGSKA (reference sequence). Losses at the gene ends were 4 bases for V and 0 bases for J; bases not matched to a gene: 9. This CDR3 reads CSANNRDRYSNQPQHF. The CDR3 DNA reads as TGCAGTGCTAACAACCGGGACAGATATAGCAATCAGCCCCAGCATTTT.

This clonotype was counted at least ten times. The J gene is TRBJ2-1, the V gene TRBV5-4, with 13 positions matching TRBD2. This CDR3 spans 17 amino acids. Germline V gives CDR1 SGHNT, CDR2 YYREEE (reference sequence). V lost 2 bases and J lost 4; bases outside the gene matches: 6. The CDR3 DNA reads TGTGCCAGCAGCTTAATACCGGGACTAGCGGGATACAATGAGCAGTTCTTC. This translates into CASSLIPGLAGYNEQFF.

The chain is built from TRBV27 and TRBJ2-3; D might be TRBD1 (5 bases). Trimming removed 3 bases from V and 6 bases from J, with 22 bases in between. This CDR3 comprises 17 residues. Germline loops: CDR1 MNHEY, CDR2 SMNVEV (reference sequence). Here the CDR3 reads CASSLQGSLGRADTQYF. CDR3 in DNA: TGTGCCAGCAGTTTGCAGGGATCCCTTGGGCGCGCGGATACGCAGTATTTT.

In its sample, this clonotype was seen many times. The CDR3 sequence is CATSRDRGSGANVLTF. The CDR3 nucleotides read TGTGCCACCAGCAGGGACAGGGGTTCAGGGGCCAACGTCCTGACTTTC. The chain joins TRBV15 to TRBJ2-6; TRBD1 agrees at 9 bases. CDR3 length equals 16 residues. Germline V gives CDR1 LNHNV, CDR2 YYDKDF (reference sequence). V lost 3 bases and J lost 4; bases outside the gene matches: 4. Based on the CDR3 plus reference TRBV15 and TRBJ2-6, the full variable domain is DAMVIQNPRYQVTQFGKPVTLSCSQTLNHNVMYWYQQKSSQAPKLLFHYYDKDFNNEADTPDNFQSRRPNTSFCFLDIRSPGLGDTAMYLCATSRDRGSGANVLTFGAGSRLTVL.

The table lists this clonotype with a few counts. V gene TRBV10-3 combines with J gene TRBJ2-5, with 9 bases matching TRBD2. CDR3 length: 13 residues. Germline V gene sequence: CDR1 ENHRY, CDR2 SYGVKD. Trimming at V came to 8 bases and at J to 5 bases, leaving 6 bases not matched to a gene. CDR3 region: CAIGASGIETQYF. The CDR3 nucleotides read TGTGCCATCGGTGCTAGCGGGATTGAGACCCAGTACTTC.

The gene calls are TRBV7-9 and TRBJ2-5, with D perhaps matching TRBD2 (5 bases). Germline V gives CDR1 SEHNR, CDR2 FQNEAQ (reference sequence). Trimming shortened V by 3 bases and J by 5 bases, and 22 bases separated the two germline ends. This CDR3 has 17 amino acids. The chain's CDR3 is CASSFIPSSHRGETQYF. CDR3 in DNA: TGTGCCAGCAGCTTTATTCCCTCGAGCCACAGAGGGGAGACCCAGTACTTC.

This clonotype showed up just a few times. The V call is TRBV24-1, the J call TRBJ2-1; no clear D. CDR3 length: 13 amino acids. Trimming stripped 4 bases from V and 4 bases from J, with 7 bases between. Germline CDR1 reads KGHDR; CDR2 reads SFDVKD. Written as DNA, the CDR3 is TGTGCCACCAGTGAAGACGGATACAATGAGCAGTTCTTC. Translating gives CATSEDGYNEQFF.